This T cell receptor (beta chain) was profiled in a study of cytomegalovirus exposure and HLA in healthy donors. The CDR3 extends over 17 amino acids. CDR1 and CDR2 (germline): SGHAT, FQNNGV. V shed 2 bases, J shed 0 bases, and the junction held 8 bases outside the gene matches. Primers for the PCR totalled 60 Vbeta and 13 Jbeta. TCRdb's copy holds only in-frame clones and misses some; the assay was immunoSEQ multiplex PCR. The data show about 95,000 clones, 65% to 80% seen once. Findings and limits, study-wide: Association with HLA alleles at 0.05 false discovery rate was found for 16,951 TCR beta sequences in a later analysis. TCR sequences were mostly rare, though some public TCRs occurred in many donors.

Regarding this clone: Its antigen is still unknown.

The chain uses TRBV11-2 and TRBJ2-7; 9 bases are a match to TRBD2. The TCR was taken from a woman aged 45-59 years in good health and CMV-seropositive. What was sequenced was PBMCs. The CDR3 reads CASSLTGLASSSYEQYF. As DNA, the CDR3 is TGTGCCAGCAGCTTAACTGGACTAGCGTCCAGCTCCTACGAGCAGTACTTC.